This T cell receptor (beta chain) is from a study of regulatory and conventional T cells in RAG deficiency. The study's findings and limits: Patient subsets had shorter CDR3s; Omenn Treg-Tconv overlap exceeded 75%. Control T-cell subsets had markedly higher Shannon entropy and lower Simpson indices than RAG-deficient patients. Omenn syndrome and CID/AS patients had about 100-fold fewer unique Treg TCR beta sequences, versus roughly 9.6-fold elsewhere.

The method was immunoSEQ multiplex PCR; TCRdb's version includes in-frame clones alone and lacks a portion of them. The table includes some 35,000 clones, more than 75% detected once. Conventional CD4+ T cells were sorted from blood as CD25-low CD127-high cells. V was pared by 5 bases and J by 5 bases, with 8 bases of the junction left unmatched. The V gene's germline CDR1 is MDHEN and CDR2 SYDVKM. This CDR3 has 15 amino acids. On this clone itself: Its antigen remains unidentified.

These same records also appear under a second study, on regulatory T cells. That source notes: The primer mix had 52 TRBV and 13 TRBJ primers.

This clonotype originated in a human donor in good health. The sample consisted of CD4+ effector T cells sorted from blood. The V and J genes are TRBV28 and TRBJ1-2; 10 bases align to TRBD1. DNA of the CDR3: TGTGCCAGCAGTCCCCGGGACAGGGGTTGGTATGGCTACACCTTC. Protein sequence: CASSPRDRGWYGYTF.